A selection of T cell receptor beta chains follows, all from one sample in a study of blood T cells in healthy people across ages. TCRdb used MiXCR to reprocess the 5' RACE reads, holding one entry per CDR3 protein. This sample has some 760,000 distinct CDR3 sequences, with around 25% found just once. The same sample was also used in a study of T cells of mothers and their children.

Sequenced material: blood. The receptors were gathered from a boy younger than 18 in good health. Both conserved end residues are part of each CDR3. The D gene is left open where the match is weak. Not every row has a clone size; where given, it reads once, few, many or a size class.

j_gene | abundance | d_gene | v_gene | CDR3aa | CDR3nt
TRBJ1-1 | . | . | TRBV6-2/TRBV6-3 | CASSYSGREAFF | TGTGCCAGCAGTTACTCGGGCAGGGAAGCTTTCTTT
TRBJ1-2 | few | . | TRBV6-5 | CASTQGGYGYTF | TGTGCCAGCACCCAAGGGGGATATGGCTACACCTTC
TRBJ2-7 | . | . | TRBV20-1 | CSASGKSSYEQYF | TGCAGTGCTAGTGGGAAGTCGTCCTACGAGCAGTACTTC
TRBJ1-2 | . | . | TRBV7-9 | CASSRPPVHGYTF | TGTGCCAGCAGCCGCCCTCCCGTGCATGGCTACACCTTC
TRBJ2-7 | . | TRBD1 | TRBV27 | CASSLKGAIEQYF | TGTGCCAGCAGTTTAAAGGGGGCGATCGAGCAGTACTTC
TRBJ2-2 | . | . | TRBV14 | CASSQRQANTGELFF | TGTGCCAGCAGCCAACGCCAGGCGAACACCGGGGAGCTGTTTTTT
TRBJ1-5 | few | TRBD1 | TRBV5-8 | CASSFSQGADQPQHF | TGTGCCAGCAGTTTTTCTCAGGGGGCCGATCAGCCCCAGCATTTT
TRBJ2-4 | . | . | TRBV2 | CASAGGLAKNIQYF | TGTGCCAGTGCCGGGGGGCTAGCCAAAAACATTCAGTACTTC
TRBJ2-5 | few | TRBD2 | TRBV3-1 | CASRPAAGVSETQYF | TGTGCCAGCAGACCCGCGGCGGGAGTAAGTGAGACCCAGTACTTC
TRBJ1-2 | . | . | TRBV20-1 | CSARDLAVCGYTF | TGCAGTGCTAGAGATCTGGCGGTCTGTGGCTACACCTTC